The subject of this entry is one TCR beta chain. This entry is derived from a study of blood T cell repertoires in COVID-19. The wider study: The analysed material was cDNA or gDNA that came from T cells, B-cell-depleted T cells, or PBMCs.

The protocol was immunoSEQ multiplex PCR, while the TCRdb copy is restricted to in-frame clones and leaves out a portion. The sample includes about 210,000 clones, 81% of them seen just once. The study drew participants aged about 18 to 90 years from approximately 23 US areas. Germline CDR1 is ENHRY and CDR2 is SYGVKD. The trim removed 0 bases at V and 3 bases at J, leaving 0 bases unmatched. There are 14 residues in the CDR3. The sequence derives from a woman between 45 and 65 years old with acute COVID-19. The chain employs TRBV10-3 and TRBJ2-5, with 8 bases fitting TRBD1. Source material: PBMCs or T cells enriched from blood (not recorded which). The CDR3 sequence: CAISESTGEETQYF. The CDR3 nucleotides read TGTGCCATCAGTGAGTCGACAGGGGAAGAGACCCAGTACTTC.